This T cell receptor beta chain was captured by sequencing in a study of cytomegalovirus exposure and HLA in healthy donors. Points from the study as a whole: The classifier reportedly diagnosed cytomegalovirus status with high sensitivity and specificity. Most TCR sequences showed up rarely, but some public TCRs showed up in many donors. In vitro work confirmed that a few CMV-associated chains recognize CMV antigens.

Here immunoSEQ multiplex PCR was the method, and the copy in TCRdb shows in-frame clones only, minus some. Of over 75,000 clones listed, about nine tenths were seen once; the top ten hold about 2.2%. There are 15 residues in the CDR3. The V segment lost 3 bases and the J segment 3 bases; nucleotides outside the gene matches: 5. Germline values: CDR1 LNHDA, CDR2 SQIVND (reference sequence). As regards this clone: Its antigen is as yet unknown.

This sequence joins TRBV19 and TRBJ2-1; TRBD2 matches 7 bases. The TCR originated in a man between 25 and 39 years old in good health and CMV-seronegative. The specimen sequenced was PBMCs. The CDR3 is CASSIDWEGYNEQFF. CDR3 nucleotides: TGTGCCAGTAGTATCGATTGGGAGGGCTACAATGAGCAGTTCTTC.